This TCR beta chain was identified during a study of identical twins. A universal primer site arose from template switching, and cDNA bore unique molecular identifiers. TCRdb re-called the 5' RACE reads with MiXCR, one entry per CDR3 protein. Of fewer than 250,000 distinct CDR3 sequences listed, approximately 8.3% were seen once; the top ten hold about 2%. This clonotype was observed at least ten times. The antigen is unknown. Study-level results: Models predicted less out-of-frame TCR alpha sharing in monozygotic twins than was found. Low generation probability was overrepresented in out-of-frame alpha sequences shared by twins.

The CDR3 totals 16 residues. The V end lost 9 bases, the J end lost 1 base, and 20 bases lay between the germline ends. Looked up from germline, CDR1 is LGHDT and CDR2 is YNNKEL (reference sequence). This sample was shared with a second study, whose subject was yellow fever vaccine responses in identical twins.

This TCR was recovered from a woman younger than 30 in good health. The gene calls are TRBV3-1 and TRBJ2-3, with D perhaps matching TRBD1 or TRBD2 (5 bases each). Sequencing input: memory (CD45RO+) T cells sorted from blood. This CDR3 is CARHRGASLRTDTQYF. CDR3 nucleotide sequence: TGTGCCAGACACCGAGGGGCTAGCCTTCGCACAGATACGCAGTATTTT.